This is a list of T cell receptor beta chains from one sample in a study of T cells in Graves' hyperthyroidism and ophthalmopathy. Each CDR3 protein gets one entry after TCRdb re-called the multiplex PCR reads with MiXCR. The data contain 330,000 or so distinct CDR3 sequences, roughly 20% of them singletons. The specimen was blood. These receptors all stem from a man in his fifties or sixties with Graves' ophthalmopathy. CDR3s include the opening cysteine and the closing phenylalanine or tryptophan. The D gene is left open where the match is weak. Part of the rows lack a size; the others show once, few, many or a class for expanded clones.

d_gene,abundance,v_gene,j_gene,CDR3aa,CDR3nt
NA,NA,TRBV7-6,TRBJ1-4,CASSLEGGFNEKLFF,TGTGCCAGCAGCTTAGAGGGAGGGTTCAATGAAAAACTGTTTTTT
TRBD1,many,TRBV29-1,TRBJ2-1,CSVIAGQGAYNEQFF,TGCAGCGTGATAGCGGGACAGGGGGCTTATAATGAGCAGTTCTTC
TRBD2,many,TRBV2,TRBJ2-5,CASSPGLAGFQETQYF,TGTGCCAGCAGTCCCGGACTAGCGGGTTTCCAAGAGACCCAGTACTTC
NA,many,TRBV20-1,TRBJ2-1,CSARRQVGEQFF,TGCAGTGCTAGGCGTCAGGTCGGTGAGCAGTTCTTC
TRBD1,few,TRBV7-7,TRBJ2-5,CASSSNRGLETQYF,TGTGCTAGCAGCTCGAACAGGGGTTTGGAGACCCAGTACTTC
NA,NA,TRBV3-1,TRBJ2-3,CASSQRGGTDTQYF,TGTGCCAGCAGCCAACGCGGTGGCACAGATACGCAGTATTTT
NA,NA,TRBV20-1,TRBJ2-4,CSVSTLAKNIQYF,TGCAGTGTTTCGACGCTTGCCAAAAACATTCAGTACTTC
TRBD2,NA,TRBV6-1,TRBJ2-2,CASSPWREAGVKGELFF,TGTGCCAGCAGCCCCTGGCGGGAAGCGGGAGTAAAAGGGGAGCTGTTTTTT
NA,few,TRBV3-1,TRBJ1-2,CASSQAWEGNYGYTF,TGTGCCAGCAGCCAAGCTTGGGAGGGCAACTATGGCTACACCTTC
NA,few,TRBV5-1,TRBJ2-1,CASSRDGGDEQFF,TGCGCCAGCAGTCGCGACGGGGGCGATGAGCAGTTCTTC
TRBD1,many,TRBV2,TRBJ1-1,CASSSGGRTEAFF,TGTGCCAGCAGTTCAGGGGGCCGGACTGAAGCTTTCTTT
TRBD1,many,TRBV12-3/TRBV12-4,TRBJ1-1,CASSQQGGNTEAFF,TGTGCCAGCAGTCAACAGGGGGGGAACACTGAAGCTTTCTTT
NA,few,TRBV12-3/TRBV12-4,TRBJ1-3,CASSFQGSGNTIYF,TGTGCCAGCAGTTTCCAAGGGTCTGGAAACACCATATATTTT
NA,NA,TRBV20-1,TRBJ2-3,CSAKVTQYF,TGCAGTGCTAAGGTTACGCAGTATTTT
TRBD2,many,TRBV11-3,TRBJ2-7,CASSLDIPSSGRYEQYF,TGTGCCAGCAGCTTAGATATACCGTCTAGCGGGAGGTACGAGCAGTACTTC
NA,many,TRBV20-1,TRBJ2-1,CSASMRESPYGEQFF,TGCAGTGCTAGTATGAGGGAGAGCCCCTATGGTGAGCAGTTCTTC
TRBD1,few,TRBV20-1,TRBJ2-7,CSARDLGQTNPYEQYF,TGCAGTGCTAGAGACCTGGGACAGACCAACCCCTACGAGCAGTACTTC
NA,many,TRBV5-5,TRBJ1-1,CASSFWGDTEAFF,TGTGCCAGCAGCTTTTGGGGGGACACTGAAGCTTTCTTT
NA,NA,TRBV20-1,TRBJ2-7,CSAGVLEGSSYEQYF,TGCAGTGCTGGCGTACTCGAGGGGAGCTCCTACGAGCAGTACTTC
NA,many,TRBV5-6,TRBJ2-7,CASSFQGPRGYEQYF,TGTGCCAGCAGCTTCCAAGGGCCGCGGGGCTACGAGCAGTACTTC
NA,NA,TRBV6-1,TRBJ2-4,CASSELSRGGKNIQYF,TGTGCCAGCAGTGAGCTCTCCAGGGGTGGCAAAAACATTCAGTACTTC
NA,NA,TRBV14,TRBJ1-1,CASSQVGRTNTEAFF,TGTGCCAGCAGCCAAGTTGGCAGAACGAACACTGAAGCTTTCTTT
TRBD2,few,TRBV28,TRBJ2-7,CASSLGIAGGYEQYF,TGTGCCAGCAGTTTAGGGATAGCGGGAGGTTACGAGCAGTACTTC
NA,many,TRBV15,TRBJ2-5,CATSRDRDGQETQYF,TGTGCCACCAGCAGAGATAGAGACGGGCAAGAGACCCAGTACTTC
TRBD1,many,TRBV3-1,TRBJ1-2,CASSQERLTDRGVGDRGGYTF,TGTGCCAGCAGCCAAGAAAGGCTGACGGATCGGGGCGTTGGGGACAGGGGCGGCTACACCTTC
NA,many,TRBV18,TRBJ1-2,CASSPKENYGYTF,TGTGCCAGCTCACCCAAGGAAAACTATGGCTACACCTTC
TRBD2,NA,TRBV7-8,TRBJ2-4,CASSPEGGRKNIQYF,TGTGCCAGCAGCCCTGAAGGCGGGAGAAAAAACATTCAGTACTTC
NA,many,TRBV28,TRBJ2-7,CASSPAGLRYEQYF,TGTGCCAGCAGCCCCGCGGGACTCCGCTACGAGCAGTACTTC